This is a list of T cell receptor beta chains from one sample in a study of post-analysis software for immune sequencing data. TCRdb recomputed calls from the PCR reads with MiXCR, one row per CDR3 protein. This repertoire shows 600,000 to 750,000 distinct CDR3 sequences, around 64% found once; its top ten account for about 10%. Sequenced: blood. The receptors here all came from a girl aged 2 to 10 with multiple sclerosis. Both conserved end residues are part of each CDR3. The D gene is left open where the match is weak. Clone size appears in some rows only: once, few, many, or a class for an expanded clone.

TRBJ1-3 | . | TRBV19 | . | TGTGCCAGTAGTATACGAGGACGGGGAAACACCATATATTTT | CASSIRGRGNTIYF
TRBJ1-1 | . | TRBV5-1 | . | TGCGCCAGCAGCTTGGTAGGGGTCGCCGTCACTGAAGCTTTCTTT | CASSLVGVAVTEAFF
TRBJ2-6 | TRBD1 | TRBV29-1 | . | TGCAGCGTTTCAGGGGGCGCTGGGGCCAACGTCCTGACTTTC | CSVSGGAGANVLTF
TRBJ2-3 | TRBD2 | TRBV11-2 | . | TGTGCCAGCAGCTCCGGACTAGCTCTTGGAGATACGCAGTATTTT | CASSSGLALGDTQYF
TRBJ2-1 | TRBD2 | TRBV4-1 | . | TGCGCCAGCAGCCCCCCCGGGACTAAGCAGTTCTTC | CASSPPGTKQFF
TRBJ2-3 | . | TRBV7-9 | . | TGTGCCAGCAGCATCGACAGACTCACAGATACGCAGTATTTT | CASSIDRLTDTQYF
TRBJ2-7 | . | TRBV20-1 | . | TGCAGTGCTAGTATTGAGGGGCCCTACGAGCAGTACTTC | CSASIEGPYEQYF
TRBJ2-1 | . | TRBV29-1 | . | TGCAGCTCCCGCTTAAGGGTATCCTACAATGAGCAGTTCTTC | CSSRLRVSYNEQFF
TRBJ2-7 | . | TRBV20-1 | . | TGCAGTGCTAGCGGGCCTATGGCCTACGAGCAGTACTTC | CSASGPMAYEQYF
TRBJ2-1 | . | TRBV20-1 | few | TGCAGTGCTAGGGGACGGAACCATTACAATGAGCAGTTCTTC | CSARGRNHYNEQFF
TRBJ1-5 | . | TRBV29-1 | . | TGCAGCGCGGGAAGCAGCAATCAGCCCCAGCATTTT | CSAGSSNQPQHF
TRBJ2-6 | TRBD1 | TRBV18 | many | TGTGCCAGCTCACCAGGGGACAGGGTCCTGACTTTC | CASSPGDRVLTF
TRBJ2-3 | . | TRBV9 | once | TGTGCCAGCAGCGTAGACAACACAGATACGCAGTATTTT | CASSVDNTDTQYF
TRBJ2-1 | TRBD2 | TRBV11-2 | . | TGTGCCAGCAGATTTAGCGGGGGGGCCCACAATGAGCAGTTCTTC | CASRFSGGAHNEQFF
TRBJ2-2 | . | TRBV18 | few | TGTGCCAGCTCACCGGACCTGGGCGAGGAGCTGTTTTTT | CASSPDLGEELFF
TRBJ1-2 | TRBD1 | TRBV7-9 | few | TGTGCCAGCAGCTTAGGGACAGGGACCTATGGCTACACCTTC | CASSLGTGTYGYTF
TRBJ1-2 | . | TRBV6-1 | . | TGTGCCAGCAGTGGGACGGAATTTTCCAACTATGGCTACACCTTC | CASSGTEFSNYGYTF
TRBJ2-1 | TRBD2 | TRBV12-3/TRBV12-4 | . | TGTGCCAGCAGTTTGCAGCGGGGCTCCTACAATGAGCAGTTCTTC | CASSLQRGSYNEQFF
TRBJ2-5 | . | TRBV20-1 | . | TGCAGTGCTAGGGCCAGGGAGACCCAGTACTTC | CSARARETQYF
TRBJ2-3 | . | TRBV27 | . | TGTGCCAGCAGTTTACTGAGCTTCGCCGTCCCTTATACGCAGTATTTT | CASSLLSFAVPYTQYF
TRBJ2-1 | . | TRBV20-1 | few | TGCAGTGCTAGAGATACGGGGCCAAGCGATTACAATGAGCAGTTCTTC | CSARDTGPSDYNEQFF
TRBJ2-7 | TRBD2 | TRBV20-1 | few | TGCAGTGCTAGCGCGGGAGGGACCTACGAGCAGTACTTC | CSASAGGTYEQYF
TRBJ1-5 | . | TRBV12-3/TRBV12-4 | . | TGTGCCAGCAGGATGGGGAGCAATCAGCCCCAGCATTTT | CASRMGSNQPQHF
TRBJ1-4 | TRBD1 | TRBV5-1 | . | TGCGCCAGCAGCTTACCAGGGGGGGAAAAACTGTTTTTT | CASSLPGGEKLFF
TRBJ1-1 | . | TRBV10-3 | . | TGTGCCATCCAAGGGGGGATTCGGACTGAAGCTTTCTTT | CAIQGGIRTEAFF
TRBJ2-1 | TRBD2 | TRBV20-1 | . | TGCAGTGCAACCCTACTAGCGGGAGTCCGAAATGAGCAGTTCTTC | CSATLLAGVRNEQFF
TRBJ2-1 | TRBD2 | TRBV20-1 | . | TGCAGTGGGCGGGAGGGCCCCAATGAGCAGTTCTTC | CSGREGPNEQFF
TRBJ1-6 | . | TRBV9 | once | TGTGCCAGCAGCTCCCGGGACACCGGAGCTTCACCCCTCCACTTT | CASSSRDTGASPLHF
TRBJ2-7 | . | TRBV4-1 | . | TGCGCCAGCAGCCAAGTCGGGCCCCTCGAGCAGTACTTC | CASSQVGPLEQYF
TRBJ2-3 | . | TRBV20-1 | . | TGCAGTGCTAGGAACAGACCGTGGGCAGATACGCAGTATTTT | CSARNRPWADTQYF
TRBJ2-1 | . | TRBV29-1 | few | TGCAGCGTTGAAGATCCCACAGGCTACAATGAGCAGTTCTTC | CSVEDPTGYNEQFF
TRBJ2-1 | . | TRBV4-1 | . | TGCGCCAGCAGCCAAGAGGCAGGCGAGTCGATAGTCTACAATGAGCAGTTCTTC | CASSQEAGESIVYNEQFF
TRBJ1-2 | . | TRBV12-3/TRBV12-4 | . | TGTGCCAGCAGCGGGGGGGGCAAACTAGAGGATGGCTACACCTTC | CASSGGGKLEDGYTF
TRBJ2-7 | . | TRBV3-1 | few | TGTGCCAGCAGCCCGATCCTTGGGGGGCCCACCTACGAGCAGTACTTC | CASSPILGGPTYEQYF
TRBJ2-2 | . | TRBV15 | few | TGTGCCACCAGCAGAGGTTCTAAATTCACCGGGGAGCTGTTTTTT | CATSRGSKFTGELFF
TRBJ2-7 | TRBD2 | TRBV2 | . | TGTGCCAGCGGGTTGGGAGGGGACTACGAGCAGTACTTC | CASGLGGDYEQYF
TRBJ1-2 | . | TRBV7-9 | . | TGTGCCAGCAGCTTAGAGGTGACAGCCGACTATGGCTACACCTTC | CASSLEVTADYGYTF
TRBJ2-3 | TRBD2 | TRBV7-3 | . | TGTGCCAGCAGCTCCCCAGCGGGGGGCACAGATACGCAGTATTTT | CASSSPAGGTDTQYF
TRBJ1-4 | TRBD1 | TRBV3-1 | . | TGTGCCAGCAGCCAAGCTGTCTTACAGGGGAGAAAACTGTTTTTT | CASSQAVLQGRKLFF
TRBJ1-5 | . | TRBV21-1 | . | TGTGCCAGCAGCTTATCCCAGGGGATTAGCAATCAGCCCCAGCATTTT | CASSLSQGISNQPQHF
TRBJ2-1 | . | TRBV5-1 | few | TGCGCCAGCACCTTCGGGGTAGCGGACAATGAGCAGTTCTTC | CASTFGVADNEQFF
TRBJ2-1 | . | TRBV12-3/TRBV12-4 | . | TGTGCCATTGGTGGGCGGAATGAGCAGTTCTTC | CAIGGRNEQFF
TRBJ2-1 | TRBD2 | TRBV20-1 | . | TGCAGTGCTAGTGGCGGGAGCGGCTACAATGAGCAGTTCTTC | CSASGGSGYNEQFF
TRBJ1-1 | . | TRBV20-1 | . | TGCAGTGCTAGGGGGGGGCGAGCTGAAGCTTTCTTT | CSARGGRAEAFF
TRBJ2-3 | . | TRBV20-1 | few | TGCAGTGCTAGTGGGGGCGGACTCCTCACAGATACGCAGTATTTT | CSASGGGLLTDTQYF
TRBJ2-1 | . | TRBV12-3/TRBV12-4 | . | TGTGCCAGCAGTTTAAGCTTACAGGGAGGGAGGCAGTTCTTC | CASSLSLQGGRQFF
TRBJ2-5 | . | TRBV29-1 | . | TGCAGCGTTGAGGGGGGTGAGACCCAGTACTTC | CSVEGGETQYF
TRBJ2-5 | . | TRBV20-1 | few | TGCAGTGCTCCAAAGGAGTCCTACCAAGAGACCCAGTACTTC | CSAPKESYQETQYF
TRBJ2-3 | TRBD2 | TRBV7-2 | . | TGTGCCAGCAGCTTACAGACTAGCGGGGTGGGTGATACGCAGTATTTT | CASSLQTSGVGDTQYF